Below, 10 T cell receptor beta chains from the same sample are listed, as sequenced in a study of T cells expressing NK-cell markers. TCRdb processed the 5' RACE reads again and assigns one entry to each CDR3 protein, with no DNA. Recorded for this sample: roughly 150,000 distinct CDR3 sequences. The sequenced material came from blood T cells: a sorted CD56 or NKG2C T cell subset, CD4+ or CD8+ T cells, or bulk PBMC T cells (not recorded which). The receptors originated from a woman between 18 and 75 years old in good health.

The genes are TRBV5-1 and TRBJ1-4; the TCRdb D gene call, TRBD1, has no DNA to confirm it. Germline V gene lookup returns CDR1 SGHRS and CDR2 YFSETQ. This CDR3 contains 14 residues. The CDR3 here is CASSIGTFNEKLFF.

V and J are TRBV12-3 or TRBV12-4 and TRBJ1-1. CDR3 size: 14 residues. The CDR3: CASSFGGANTEAFF.

This chain joins TRBV7-2 and TRBJ1-5. This CDR3 comprises 13 residues. Germline V gene data show CDR1 as SGHTA and CDR2 as FQGNSA. The chain's CDR3 is CASSFAANQPQHF.

The chain is built from TRBV5-8 and TRBJ2-3; no DNA is available, so the TRBD2 call from TCRdb remains unchecked. The CDR3 consists of 15 residues. The V gene's germline CDR1 is SGHTS and CDR2 YDEGEE. CDR3 residues: CASSSRPAGTDTQYF.

This chain connects TRBV5-5 to TRBJ2-1; with no DNA, the TCRdb D assignment of TRBD2 cannot be verified. CDR1 is SGHKS and CDR2 is YYEKEE in the germline V gene (reference sequence). This CDR3 spans 16 amino acids. The CDR3 is CASTLTGTSSYNEQFF.

The gene calls are TRBV12-3 or TRBV12-4 and TRBJ2-7; absent DNA, TCRdb's TRBD1 call cannot be checked. The CDR3 is 13 amino acids. CDR3 residues: CASSFRTGSEQYF.

V and J are TRBV5-1 and TRBJ2-7. Germline CDR1 reads SGHRS; CDR2 reads YFSETQ. The CDR3 consists of 13 residues. The CDR3 sequence: CASSALEGYEQYF.

The CDR3 reads CSVVSLPGAYEQYF. The V call is TRBV29-1, the J call TRBJ2-7; checking the TCRdb D call of TRBD1 is not possible without DNA. Germline CDR1 and CDR2: SQVTM and ANQGSEA. This CDR3 is 14 amino acids long.

The CDR3 loop reads CASSVGQGEETQYF. The rearrangement joins TRBV9 to TRBJ2-5; TCRdb's D gene call, TRBD1, goes unchecked for lack of DNA. The CDR3 sequence is 14 residues long. The germline V gene encodes CDR1 SGDLS and CDR2 YYNGEE.

The V call is TRBV7-3, the J call TRBJ2-1; TCRdb's D call of TRBD2 is untestable without DNA. The CDR3 spans 16 residues. CDR1 SGHTA and CDR2 FQGTGA come from the germline V gene. CDR3 sequence: CASSLRQRGGSDEQFF.